The next 12 T cell receptor beta chains were all read from a single sample in a study of blood T cell repertoires in COVID-19. Sequenced by immunoSEQ multiplex PCR; TCRdb stores in-frame clones only, minus some. Among under 500,000 clones, around 91% were seen once, and the ten largest hold more than 0.95%. The sample taken for sequencing was PBMCs or T cells enriched from blood (not recorded which). The receptors derive from a man younger than 40 who had recovered from COVID-19.

The V gene is TRBV19, the J gene TRBJ1-2; 8 nucleotides line up with TRBD1. Per germline, CDR1 LNHDA and CDR2 SQIVND (reference sequence). The CDR3 is made up of 15 amino acids. V dropped 5 bases and J dropped 8; count of bases not matched to a gene: 13. This CDR3 is CASSFYGQGLEGYTF. DNA for the CDR3: TGTGCCAGTAGTTTCTACGGACAGGGTTTAGAAGGCTACACCTTC.

The chain joins TRBV10-3 to TRBJ1-5; D gene ambiguous. Trimming removed 8 bases from V and 7 bases from J, with 12 bases in between. CDR3 length: 12 residues. Germline CDR1 is ENHRY and CDR2 is SYGVKD. CDR3 coding DNA: TGTGCCATCGGTGTTGACGGGCAGCCCCAGCATTTT. Its translation is CAIGVDGQPQHF.

The gene calls are TRBV28 and TRBJ2-7; 12 bases are shared with TRBD2. The germline V gene has CDR1 MDHEN and CDR2 SYDVKM. The CDR3 is 13 amino acids. CDR3 bases: TGTTCCCACGGACTAGCGGGATTGTACGAGCAGTACTTC. Its translation is CSHGLAGLYEQYF. Full variable domain (missing parts from reference TRBV28 and TRBJ2-7): DVKVTQSSRYLVKRTGEKVFLECVQDMDHENMFWYRQDPGLGLRLIYFSYDVKMKEKGDIPEGYSVSREKKERFSLILESASTNQTSMYLCSHGLAGLYEQYFGPGTRLTVT.

The chain couples TRBV27 to TRBJ2-1; the D gene is possibly TRBD1 (5 bases). Per the germline V gene, CDR1 is MNHEY and CDR2 is SMNVEV (reference sequence). CDR3 length equals 16 residues. V was trimmed by 7 bases and J by 0 bases, leaving 16 bases between them. Written as DNA, the CDR3 is TGTGCCAGCATCTCAGGGATCCCGAGCTCCTACAATGAGCAGTTCTTC. Protein: CASISGIPSSYNEQFF.

The chain carries TRBV5-1 and TRBJ2-7, with D possibly being TRBD1 (5 bases). CDR1 SGHRS and CDR2 YFSETQ come from the germline V gene. Trimming cost V 0 bases and J 6 bases, with 7 bases left between them. The CDR3 covers 12 residues. CDR3 DNA: TGCGCCAGCAGCTTGGCAGGGCGCGAGCAGTACTTC. Protein: CASSLAGREQYF.

The chain is built from TRBV7-9 and TRBJ2-7, with 9 bases lining up with TRBD1. From germline, CDR1 is SEHNR and CDR2 FQNEAQ (reference sequence). V lost 6 bases and J lost 10; bases outside the gene matches: 13. This CDR3 is 14 amino acids long. The CDR3, as DNA: TGTGCCAGCAGGGAAACAGGGGGCGGTCACCCTCAGTACTTC. It is translated as CASRETGGGHPQYF. The full variable domain, in which reference TRBV7-9 and TRBJ2-7 provide the parts outside the CDR3, is DTGVSQNPRHKITKRGQNVTFRCDPISEHNRLYWYRQTLGQGPEFLTYFQNEAQLEKSRLLSDRFSAERPKGSFSTLEIQRTEQGDSAMYLCASRETGGGHPQYFGPGTRLTVT.

This chain connects TRBV24-1 to TRBJ2-1, with D perhaps matching TRBD1 (5 bases). This CDR3 comprises 13 residues. Per the germline V gene, CDR1 is KGHDR and CDR2 is SFDVKD. V lost 5 bases and J 8 bases, leaving 12 bases between the germline ends. CDR3 coding DNA: TGTGCCACCAGTGGGATTAGGGGCGATGAGCAGTTCTTC. This gives the protein CATSGIRGDEQFF.

This rearrangement joins TRBV19 to TRBJ1-2; D not certain. V shed 5 bases and J shed 8 bases, with 12 bases lying between them. CDR1 is LNHDA, CDR2 SQIVND, per germline (reference sequence). The CDR3 spans 12 residues. CDR3 sequence (DNA): TGTGCCAGTAGTTTGGCCCTTTCCGGCTACACCTTC. Translating gives CASSLALSGYTF.

This sequence joins TRBV27 and TRBJ2-7; 9 bases are shared with TRBD1. The V gene's germline CDR1 is MNHEY and CDR2 SMNVEV (reference sequence). The CDR3 is 15 amino acids. Trimming took 5 bases from V and 7 from J; bases not matched to a gene: 12. CDR3 nucleotide sequence: TGTGCCAGCAGTCCCCCGGGACAGGGTTTGGGTGAGCAGTACTTC. Translation gives CASSPPGQGLGEQYF.

This chain uses TRBV2 with TRBJ1-3, with 8 bases aligning to TRBD1. This CDR3 comprises 15 residues. Germline CDR1 reads SNHLY; CDR2 reads FYNNEI. V lost 1 base and J lost 4; bases outside the gene matches: 3. As DNA, the CDR3 is TGTGCCAGCAGTGAAGGGAGGACAGGGGGAAACACCATATATTTT. Its translation: CASSEGRTGGNTIYF.

This clone was recorded only once. V and J are TRBV10-3 and TRBJ1-1; D gene ambiguous. CDR3 length equals 15 residues. The V gene lost 0 bases and the J gene lost 2 bases, with 10 bases spanning the gap. Germline CDR1 is ENHRY and CDR2 is SYGVKD. CDR3 sequence: CAISESAGLNTEAFF. CDR3 nucleotides: TGTGCCATCAGTGAGTCGGCAGGCCTTAACACTGAAGCTTTCTTT.

Written as DNA, the CDR3 is TGTGCCAGCTCACCACCGCGTGGGACTAGCTCCACTCAAGGGGAGCAGTACTTC. Its translation: CASSPPRGTSSTQGEQYF. The chain has TRBV18 and TRBJ2-7; 9 bases are a match to TRBD2. V was clipped by 0 bases and J by 7 bases; unmatched bases: 16. Germline lookup yields CDR1 KGHSH and CDR2 LQKENI. The CDR3 spans 18 residues.